The 17 T cell receptor beta chains in this list originate from one sample, sequenced in a study of T-cell memory formation after mild COVID-19. TCRdb redid the calling of the 5' RACE reads with MiXCR, one entry per CDR3 protein. The repertoire holds about 340,000 distinct CDR3 sequences, with about 15% as singletons. The specimen was PBMCs or a T cell subset sorted from them (not recorded which). Receptor source: a man between 18 and 29 years old who had mild COVID-19 (a few samples of this study predate the infection). Cell type and time point are not known.

V is TRBV9 and J is TRBJ2-5, with 9 bases aligning to TRBD2. V gave up 1 base and J gave up 5 bases; unmatched junction bases: 9. Germline V CDR1 and CDR2: SGDLS, YYNGEE. This CDR3 has 16 amino acids. The CDR3 DNA follows: TGTGCCAGCAGCGTAAGCGGGGGGCTAGCCGGGGAGACCCAGTACTTC. Residues: CASSVSGGLAGETQYF.

This clonotype was counted once. The CDR3 nucleotides read TGTGCCACCAGTGCCCCGGAGGGGGGGACAGATACGCAGTATTTT. It specifies CATSAPEGGTDTQYF. This sequence joins TRBV24-1 and TRBJ2-3, with D perhaps TRBD2 (7 bases). The CDR3 has 15 residues. Germline lookup yields CDR1 KGHDR and CDR2 SFDVKD. V gave up 5 bases and J gave up 3 bases, with 14 bases separating them.

This chain uses TRBV29-1 with TRBJ1-1, with D uncertain. The CDR3 totals 11 residues. V was shortened by 6 bases and J by 1 base, with 6 bases between the two germline ends. Germline V gene lookup returns CDR1 SQVTM and CDR2 ANQGSEA. The CDR3: CSVDGNTEAFF. In nucleotides, the CDR3 is TGCAGCGTCGACGGGAACACTGAAGCTTTCTTT.

This clonotype was counted between two and nine times. The chain joins TRBV27 to TRBJ2-5; the match to TRBD1 covers 7 bases. Losses at the gene ends were 5 bases for V and 2 bases for J; bases not matched to a gene: 11. This CDR3 is built from 16 residues. The germline V gene encodes CDR1 MNHEY and CDR2 SMNVEV (reference sequence). CDR3 coding DNA: TGTGCCAGCAGTCTCACGACAGGGCTGGGACAAGAGACCCAGTACTTC. Its protein is CASSLTTGLGQETQYF.

This chain links TRBV7-8 with TRBJ2-3; D unclear. Germline assignment: CDR1 SGHVS and CDR2 FQNEAQ. V was cut by 6 bases and J by 1 base, with 11 bases left in between. The CDR3 has 14 amino acids. CDR3 bases: TGTGCCAGCAGACAACCCCGGGGCACAGATACGCAGTATTTT. Translation gives CASRQPRGTDTQYF.

This chain links TRBV28 with TRBJ2-7; 8 nucleotides agree with TRBD1. V dropped 4 bases and J dropped 3; count of bases not matched to a gene: 8. The V gene's germline CDR1 is MDHEN and CDR2 SYDVKM. The CDR3 runs 15 residues. Here the CDR3 DNA reads TGTGCCAGCAGTTCCAGGGGGCTCTCGTACTACGAGCAGTACGTC. This encodes CASSSRGLSYYEQYV.

The V call is TRBV7-2, the J call TRBJ2-3, with 11 bases that match TRBD2. V dropped 5 bases and J dropped 8; count of bases not matched to a gene: 18. Germline CDR1 and CDR2: SGHTA and FQGNSA. This CDR3 has 18 residues. For the CDR3, the DNA is TGTGCCAGCAGCCTGGGTCTTAGCGGGGGGGCCCCCCATGTTACGCAGTATTTT. Its protein product is CASSLGLSGGAPHVTQYF. Complete variable domain (other parts from reference TRBV7-2 and TRBJ2-3): GAGVSQSPSNKVTEKGKDVELRCDPISGHTALYWYRQSLGQGLEFLIYFQGNSAPDKSGLPSDRFSAERTGGSVSTLTIQRTQQEDSAVYLCASSLGLSGGAPHVTQYFGPGTRLTVL.

This clonotype was counted ten times or more. The J gene is TRBJ2-7, the V gene TRBV11-2, with D maybe TRBD1 (5 bases). V gave up 1 base and J gave up 4 bases, with 14 bases separating them. From germline, CDR1 is SGHAT and CDR2 FQNNGV. The CDR3 length is 15 residues. CDR3 sequence reads: CASSLVLSGMYEQYF. Written as DNA, the CDR3 is TGTGCCAGCAGCTTAGTTTTGTCAGGGATGTACGAGCAGTACTTC. Complete variable domain (other parts from reference TRBV11-2 and TRBJ2-7): EAGVAQSPRYKIIEKRQSVAFWCNPISGHATLYWYQQILGQGPKLLIQFQNNGVVDDSQLPKDRFSAERLKGVDSTLKIQPAKLEDSAVYLCASSLVLSGMYEQYFGPGTRLTVT.

This chain links TRBV2 with TRBJ2-5; tentatively, D is TRBD2 (5 bases). The CDR3 sequence is 15 residues long. Germline V gives CDR1 SNHLY, CDR2 FYNNEI. Trimming shortened V by 2 bases and J by 0 bases, and 10 bases separated the two germline ends. The CDR3 nucleotides read TGTGCCAGCAGTGAATACCTCGGGGACCAAGAGACCCAGTACTTC. It translates to CASSEYLGDQETQYF.

CDR3 region: CASSPLTRTATEQYF. The CDR3 DNA sequence: TGTGCCAGCAGCCCCTTAACCCGGACGGCGACCGAGCAGTACTTC. This chain connects TRBV7-9 to TRBJ2-7, with D hard to call. Germline CDR1 and CDR2: SEHNR and FQNEAQ (reference sequence). This CDR3 has 15 residues. V gave up 5 bases and J gave up 6 bases, with 20 bases separating them.

The J gene is TRBJ2-5, the V gene TRBV29-1, with TRBD2 as a possible D gene (5 bases). Trimming took off 3 bases at V and 5 bases at J, with 16 bases between the two ends. Germline-derived CDR1 and CDR2 are SQVTM and ANQGSEA. The CDR3 sequence is 14 residues long. The CDR3: CSVESGPPSETQYF. In nucleotides, the CDR3 is TGCAGCGTTGAGAGCGGACCCCCGTCGGAGACCCAGTACTTC. Based on the CDR3 plus reference TRBV29-1 and TRBJ2-5, the full variable domain is SAVISQKPSRDICQRGTSLTIQCQVDSQVTMMFWYRQQPGQSLTLIATANQGSEATYESGFVIDKFPISRPNLTFSTLTVSNMSPEDSSIYLCSVESGPPSETQYFGPGTRLLVL.

The rearrangement uses TRBV30 and TRBJ1-5, with a tentative D call TRBD1 (5 bases). This CDR3 is 13 amino acids long. In germline, CDR1 is GTSNPN, CDR2 SVGIG (reference sequence). The V end was cut by 4 bases, the J end by 7 bases, with 14 bases between. CDR3 DNA: TGTGCCTGGAATGGGGGGGGGAGACAGCCCCAGCATTTT. It translates to CAWNGGGRQPQHF. Full variable domain (outside the CDR3, taken from reference TRBV30 and TRBJ1-5): SQTIHQWPATLVQPVGSPLSLECTVEGTSNPNLYWYRQAAGRGLQLLFYSVGIGQISSEVPQNLSASRPQDRQFILSSKKLLLSDSGFYLCAWNGGGRQPQHFGDGTRLSIL.

A few counts support this clonotype. V gene TRBV3-1 combines with J gene TRBJ2-7; no clear D gene. This CDR3 contains 13 residues. Trimming stripped 0 bases from V and 5 bases from J, with 8 bases between. Germline V CDR1 and CDR2: LGHDT, YNNKEL (reference sequence). CDR3 DNA: TGTGCCAGCAGCCAAGAGACAATCCACGAGCAGTACTTC. Its translation: CASSQETIHEQYF.

CDR3 DNA sequence: TGTGCCAGCTGCTCTGGGGCCAACGTCCTGACTTTC. This gives the protein CASCSGANVLTF. This sequence joins TRBV6-2 or TRBV6-3 and TRBJ2-6; D is ambiguous. The germline V and J ends were trimmed by 8 bases and 0 bases, with 2 bases remaining between them. CDR3 length: 12 amino acids. The germline gives CDR1 MNHEY, CDR2 SVGEGT.

The gene calls are TRBV7-9 and TRBJ2-7; the D gene is possibly TRBD1 (5 bases). Germline values: CDR1 SEHNR, CDR2 FQNEAQ (reference sequence). Trimming removed 5 bases from V and 6 bases from J, with 17 bases in between. The CDR3 contains 14 residues. The CDR3 loop reads CASSRVGRVSEQYF. The CDR3 coding sequence is TGTGCCAGCAGCCGCGTAGGCAGGGTAAGCGAGCAGTACTTC. Complete variable domain (other parts from reference TRBV7-9 and TRBJ2-7): DTGVSQNPRHKITKRGQNVTFRCDPISEHNRLYWYRQTLGQGPEFLTYFQNEAQLEKSRLLSDRFSAERPKGSFSTLEIQRTEQGDSAMYLCASSRVGRVSEQYFGPGTRLTVT.

This chain uses TRBV10-3 with TRBJ1-5; unclear D gene. The germline V gene has CDR1 ENHRY and CDR2 SYGVKD. The CDR3 contains 14 residues. V shed 8 bases and J shed 0 bases, with 11 bases lying between them. This CDR3 is CAISAQDSNQPQHF. The CDR3 DNA reads as TGTGCCATCTCGGCGCAGGATAGCAATCAGCCCCAGCATTTT.

This clonotype was found a few times. The CDR3 is CASSSSPGTGNNEQFF. The CDR3 nucleotides are TGTGCCAGCAGCTCCAGTCCTGGCACCGGCAACAATGAGCAGTTCTTC. The chain joins TRBV3-1 to TRBJ2-1; D remains unclear. Trimming removed 5 bases from V and 5 bases from J, with 19 bases in between. The CDR3 sequence is 16 residues long. Germline CDR1 is LGHDT and CDR2 is YNNKEL (reference sequence).